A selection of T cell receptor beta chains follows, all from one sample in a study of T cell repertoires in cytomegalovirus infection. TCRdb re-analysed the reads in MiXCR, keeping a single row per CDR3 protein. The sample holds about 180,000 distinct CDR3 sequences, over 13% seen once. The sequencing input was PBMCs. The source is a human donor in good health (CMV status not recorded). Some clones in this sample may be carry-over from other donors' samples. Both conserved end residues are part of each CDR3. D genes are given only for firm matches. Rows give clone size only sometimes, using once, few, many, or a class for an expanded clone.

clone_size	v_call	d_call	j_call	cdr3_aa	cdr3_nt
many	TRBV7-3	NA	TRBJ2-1	CAWGENNEQFF	TGTGCCTGGGGGGAGAATAATGAGCAGTTCTTC
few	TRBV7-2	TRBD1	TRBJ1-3	CASSGTGGNTIYF	TGTGCCAGCAGCGGGACAGGCGGAAACACCATATATTTT
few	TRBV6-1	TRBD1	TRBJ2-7	CASSSDRVGEQYF	TGTGCCAGCAGTTCTGACAGGGTAGGCGAGCAGTACTTC
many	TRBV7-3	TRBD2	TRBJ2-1	CASSLRLAGVGEQFF	TGTGCCAGCAGCTTAAGACTAGCGGGAGTCGGTGAGCAGTTCTTC
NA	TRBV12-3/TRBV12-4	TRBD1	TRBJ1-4	CASSKWDSLEKLFF	TGTGCCAGCAGTAAATGGGACAGCCTCGAAAAACTGTTTTTT
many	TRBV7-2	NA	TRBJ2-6	CASSLGLFSSGANVLTF	TGTGCCAGCAGCTTAGGCCTTTTCAGCTCTGGGGCCAACGTCCTGACTTTC
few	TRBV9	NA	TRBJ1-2	CASFRDGYTF	TGTGCCAGCTTCAGGGATGGCTACACCTTC
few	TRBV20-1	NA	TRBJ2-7	CSVEGDSYEQYF	TGCAGTGTCGAGGGAGACTCCTACGAGCAGTACTTC
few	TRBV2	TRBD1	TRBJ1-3	CASTATGPVGTIYF	TGTGCCAGCACCGCGACAGGGCCCGTGGGCACCATATATTTT
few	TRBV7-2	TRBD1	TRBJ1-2	CASSPGTGKPNYGYTF	TGTGCCAGCAGCCCGGGGACAGGGAAACCTAACTATGGCTACACCTTC
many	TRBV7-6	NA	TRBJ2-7	CASGVSEDLEQYF	TGTGCGTCCGGCGTTTCGGAGGACCTCGAGCAGTACTTC
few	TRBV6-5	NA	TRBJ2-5	CASSYQKTQYF	TGTGCCAGCAGTTACCAAAAGACCCAGTACTTC
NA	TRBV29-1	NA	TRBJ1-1	CSLLDGNTEAFF	TGCAGTTTGCTGGATGGGAACACTGAAGCTTTCTTT
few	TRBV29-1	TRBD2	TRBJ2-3	CSGVLAGRTDTQYF	TGCAGCGGGGTACTAGCGGGGCGCACAGATACGCAGTATTTT
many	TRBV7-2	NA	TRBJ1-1	CASSLSTLNTEAFF	TGTGCCAGCAGCTTAAGTACTTTGAACACTGAAGCTTTCTTT
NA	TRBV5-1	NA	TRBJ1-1	CASSRTGTEAFF	TGCGCCAGCAGCCGGACCGGGACTGAAGCTTTCTTT
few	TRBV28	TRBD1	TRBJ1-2	CASRTGGYGYTF	TGTGCCAGCAGGACAGGGGGCTATGGCTACACCTTC
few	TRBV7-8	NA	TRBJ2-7	CASSSGLRYEQYF	TGTGCCAGCAGCTCGGGACTTCGTTACGAGCAGTACTTC
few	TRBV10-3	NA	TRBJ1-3	CAIGYRVLSGNTIYF	TGTGCCATCGGATACAGGGTCCTCTCTGGAAACACCATATATTTT
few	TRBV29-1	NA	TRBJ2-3	CSVDTRMEGDTQYF	TGCAGCGTTGACACCAGGATGGAAGGGGATACGCAGTATTTT
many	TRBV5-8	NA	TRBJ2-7	CASSLASFGRSEYF	TGTGCCAGCAGCTTGGCCTCCTTCGGCCGGAGTGAGTACTTC
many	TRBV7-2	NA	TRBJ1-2	CASSWTVANYGYTF	TGTGCCAGCAGCTGGACCGTCGCTAACTATGGCTACACCTTC
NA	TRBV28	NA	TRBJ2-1	CASSLWQGASEQFF	TGTGCCAGCAGTTTATGGCAGGGAGCGTCTGAGCAGTTCTTC
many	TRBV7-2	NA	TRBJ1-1	CASSGGARLLEAFF	TGTGCCAGCAGTGGGGGGGCGCGGCTGCTTGAAGCTTTCTTT
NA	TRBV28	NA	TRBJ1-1	CASSSITENTEAFF	TGTGCCAGCAGTTCAATTACAGAGAACACTGAAGCTTTCTTT
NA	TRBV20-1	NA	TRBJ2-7	CSATPLALSYEQYF	TGCAGTGCCACCCCCCTAGCGCTTTCCTACGAGCAGTACTTC
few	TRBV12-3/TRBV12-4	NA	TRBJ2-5	CASSLQDFRGTQYF	TGTGCCAGCAGTCTCCAGGATTTTCGCGGGACCCAGTACTTC
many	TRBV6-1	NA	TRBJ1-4	CASCETAGVEKLFF	TGTGCCAGCTGCGAGACGGCGGGGGTCGAAAAACTGTTTTTT
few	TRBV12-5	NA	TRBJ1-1	CASGLLQNTEAFF	TGTGCTAGTGGTTTGTTACAGAACACTGAAGCTTTCTTT
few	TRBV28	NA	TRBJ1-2	CASRPAGPTHGYTF	TGTGCCAGCCGACCAGCGGGGCCAACACATGGCTACACCTTC
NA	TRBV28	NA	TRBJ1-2	CASHLLGSQTSLYGYTF	TGTGCCAGCCACCTCCTCGGGAGTCAAACGTCCCTCTATGGCTACACCTTC
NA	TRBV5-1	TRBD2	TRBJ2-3	CASRRLTSGRRGTDTQYF	TGCGCCAGCAGACGGTTGACTAGCGGGAGACGGGGCACAGATACGCAGTATTTT
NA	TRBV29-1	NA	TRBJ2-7	CSVEDLDGGSYEQYF	TGCAGCGTTGAAGACCTGGACGGGGGCTCCTACGAGCAGTACTTC
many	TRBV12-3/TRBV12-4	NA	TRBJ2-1	CASSFFKGGNEQFF	TGTGCCAGCAGTTTTTTTAAGGGTGGAAATGAGCAGTTCTTC
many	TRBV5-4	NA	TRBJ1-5	CASSLMGEANQPQHF	TGTGCCAGCAGCTTGATGGGGGAGGCAAATCAGCCCCAGCATTTT
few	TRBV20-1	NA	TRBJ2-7	CSAMNTGSYEQYF	TGCAGTGCCATGAATACAGGGTCCTACGAGCAGTACTTC
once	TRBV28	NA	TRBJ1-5	CASSLSRTARNQPQHF	TGTGCCAGCAGTTTATCCAGGACAGCCCGCAATCAGCCCCAGCATTTT
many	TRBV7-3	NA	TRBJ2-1	CASSLTGGNNEQFF	TGTGCCAGCAGCTTAACGGGCGGGAACAATGAGCAGTTCTTC
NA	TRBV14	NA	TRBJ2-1	CASSQESEQFF	TGTGCCAGCAGCCAAGAGAGTGAGCAGTTCTTC
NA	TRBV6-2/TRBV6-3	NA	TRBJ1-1	CASTGLSTGTEAFF	TGTGCCAGCACGGGGCTATCGACGGGCACTGAAGCTTTCTTT
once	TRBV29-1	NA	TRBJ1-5	CSVGGRGQPQHF	TGCAGCGTTGGGGGCCGGGGGCAGCCCCAGCATTTT
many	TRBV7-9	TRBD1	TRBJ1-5	CASSFWGGDSQPQHF	TGTGCCAGCAGTTTTTGGGGGGGGGACAGCCAGCCCCAGCATTTT
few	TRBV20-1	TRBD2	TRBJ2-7	CSARGGTSGRRSYEQYF	TGCAGTGCTAGAGGCGGGACTAGCGGGAGGAGGTCCTACGAGCAGTACTTC
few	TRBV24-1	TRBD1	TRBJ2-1	CATSETTGTGDFNEQFF	TGTGCCACCAGTGAAACAACCGGGACAGGGGATTTCAATGAGCAGTTCTTC
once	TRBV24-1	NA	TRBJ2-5	CATSGTGGLQETQYF	TGTGCCACCAGTGGAACCGGAGGACTCCAAGAGACCCAGTACTTC
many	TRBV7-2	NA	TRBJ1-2	CASSSLYGYTF	TGTGCCAGCAGCTCCCTCTATGGCTACACCTTC
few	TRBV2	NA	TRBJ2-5	CASSRVGPETQYF	TGTGCCAGCAGTAGGGTGGGCCCGGAGACCCAGTACTTC
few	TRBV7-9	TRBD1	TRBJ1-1	CASRTQGIGEAFF	TGTGCCAGCAGAACACAGGGGATCGGTGAAGCTTTCTTT